The clone carrying this T cell receptor beta chain was observed many times. Its antigen is not known. Amplified TCR beta CDR3 regions derived from RNA transcripts. TCR CDR3 regions were first amplified by RT-PCR with HTBI primers. TCRdb re-analysed the multiplex PCR reads in MiXCR, keeping a single row per CDR3 protein. This table holds under 350,000 distinct CDR3 sequences, around a sixth found once. This sample is part of a study of T cells in Graves' hyperthyroidism and ophthalmopathy. Study findings and constraints: Most thyroid clonotypes expanded above 0.001 were also detected in blood.

V shed 1 base and J shed 6 bases, with 14 bases lying between them. In germline, CDR1 is SGHKS, CDR2 YYEKEE (reference sequence). The CDR3 is 15 amino acids. Sequencing input: blood. The sequence was obtained from a woman between 50 and 59 years old with Graves' hyperthyroidism. The V and J genes are TRBV5-5 and TRBJ2-1; D not certain. The CDR3 is CASSLLPVSLNEQFF. CDR3 nucleotide sequence: TGTGCCAGCAGCTTGCTGCCGGTCAGTCTCAATGAGCAGTTCTTC.